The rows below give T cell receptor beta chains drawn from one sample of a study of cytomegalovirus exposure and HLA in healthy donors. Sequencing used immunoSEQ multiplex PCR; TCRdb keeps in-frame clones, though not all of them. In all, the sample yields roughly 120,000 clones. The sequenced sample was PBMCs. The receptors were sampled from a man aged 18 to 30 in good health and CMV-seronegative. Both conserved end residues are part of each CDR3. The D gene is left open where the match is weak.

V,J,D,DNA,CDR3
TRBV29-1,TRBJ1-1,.,TGCAGCGTGGCCGCAGGGTGGGCGATGAACACTGAAGCTTTCTTT,CSVAAGWAMNTEAFF
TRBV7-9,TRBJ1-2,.,TGTGCCAGCAGCCCCGACAGCTCTCAGGGACTCTATGGCTACACCTTC,CASSPDSSQGLYGYTF
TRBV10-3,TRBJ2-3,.,TGTGCCATCACTTGGGGGACAACCACCGCGAGCACAGATACGCAGTATTTT,CAITWGTTTASTDTQYF
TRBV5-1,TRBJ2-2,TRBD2,TGCGCCAGCAGCCAGCCAGCGGGGGACACCGGGGAGCTGTTTTTT,CASSQPAGDTGELFF
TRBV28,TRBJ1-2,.,TGTGCCAGTACCCGGGATTTTTGGGACTATGGCTACACCTTC,CASTRDFWDYGYTF
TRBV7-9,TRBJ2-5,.,TGTGCCAGCAGCTTAGGGGGGAACAGGGAAGAGACCCAGTACTTC,CASSLGGNREETQYF
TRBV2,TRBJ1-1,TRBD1,TGTGCCATCCAGACAGGGGGCGACACTGAAGCTTTCTTT,CAIQTGGDTEAFF
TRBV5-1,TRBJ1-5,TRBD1,TGCGCCAGCAGCCATCGACAGGGAGGTCAGCCCCAGCATTTT,CASSHRQGGQPQHF
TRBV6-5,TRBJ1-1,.,TGTGCCAGCAGTTACGCAGGGCCCACTGAAGCTTTCTTT,CASSYAGPTEAFF
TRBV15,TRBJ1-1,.,TGTGCCACCAGCAGAGATCGGGAGAAAGGTCTAAAGAACACTGAAGCTTTCTTT,CATSRDREKGLKNTEAFF